Below, 27 T cell receptor beta chains from the same sample are listed, as sequenced in a study of T cell changes during pregnancy in multiple sclerosis. Sequencing was performed with immunoSEQ multiplex PCR; in TCRdb, only in-frame clones are kept and a portion is missing. The sample lists more than 40,000 clones, 90% to 95% occurring once. The specimen comprised CD4+ T cells from peripheral blood mononuclear cells, sampled in the second trimester of pregnancy. Every receptor here comes from a female donor with multiple sclerosis, enrolled in a pregnancy study.

The rearrangement uses TRBV7-9 and TRBJ2-5; a possible D gene is TRBD2 (7 bases). CDR3 length equals 15 residues. CDR1 and CDR2 (germline): SEHNR, FQNEAQ (reference sequence). Trimming took 2 bases from V and 5 from J, leaving 15 bases between them. The CDR3 nucleotides read TGTGCCAGCAGCTTAAGCGGGGCGGGGGCTGAGACCCAGTACTTC. As protein: CASSLSGAGAETQYF. Full variable domain (remainder filled in from reference TRBV7-9 and TRBJ2-5): DTGVSQNPRHKITKRGQNVTFRCDPISEHNRLYWYRQTLGQGPEFLTYFQNEAQLEKSRLLSDRFSAERPKGSFSTLEIQRTEQGDSAMYLCASSLSGAGAETQYFGPGTRLLVL.

The chain is built from TRBV7-2 and TRBJ1-5; 8 positions match TRBD1. Per germline, CDR1 SGHTA and CDR2 FQGNSA. This CDR3 contains 16 residues. V gave up 4 bases and J gave up 7 bases; unmatched junction bases: 12. CDR3 in amino acids: CASSSMDRVRQQPQHF. As DNA, the CDR3 is TGTGCCAGCAGCTCTATGGACAGGGTTAGACAACAGCCCCAGCATTTT.

The chain recombines TRBV6-5 with TRBJ2-1; 7 bases are shared with TRBD1. CDR1 and CDR2 from the germline V gene are MNHEY and SVGAGI. The ends lost 0 bases at V and 4 bases at J; junction bases unmatched: 6. The CDR3 is made up of 16 amino acids. CDR3 residues: CASSYSEGRGYNEQFF. The CDR3 DNA follows: TGTGCCAGCAGTTACTCTGAGGGCAGGGGGTACAATGAGCAGTTCTTC.

This chain connects TRBV7-2 to TRBJ1-5; the D is unclear. V lost 5 bases and J 7 bases, leaving 12 bases between the germline ends. This CDR3 is 13 amino acids long. Germline V gives CDR1 SGHTA, CDR2 FQGNSA. CDR3 protein: CASSRDRVQPQHF. The DNA of the CDR3 is TGTGCCAGCAGCCGAGATCGGGTCCAGCCCCAGCATTTT.

This chain joins TRBV9 and TRBJ1-2; possibly TRBD1 for D (6 bases). The V and J ends lost 7 bases and 4 bases respectively, with 20 bases between them. Germline CDR1 reads SGDLS; CDR2 reads YYNGEE. The CDR3 consists of 15 residues. The DNA of the CDR3 is TGTGCCAGCCACAGGGACGGGGCCTATTCCTATGGCTACACCTTC. Translating it yields CASHRDGAYSYGYTF.

This clone was observed many times. This chain links TRBV6-1 with TRBJ2-1; 7 bases agree with TRBD1. Germline CDR1 reads MNHNS; CDR2 reads SASEGT. V was clipped by 5 bases and J by 0 bases; unmatched bases: 4. CDR3 length equals 15 residues. The DNA of the CDR3 is TGTGCCAGCAGTCGGGACAGTGTCTCCTACAATGAGCAGTTCTTC. Its protein is CASSRDSVSYNEQFF.

This clone was detected only once. The chain links TRBV19 to TRBJ1-1; 7 bases match TRBD1. The CDR3 sequence is 13 residues long. Germline-derived CDR1 and CDR2 are LNHDA and SQIVND (reference sequence). V trimming: 7 bases; J trimming: 3 bases; junction bases outside the gene matches: 5. The CDR3 sequence: CASIKTGYTEAFF. The CDR3 DNA sequence: TGTGCCAGTATAAAGACAGGGTACACTGAAGCTTTCTTT. The full variable domain, in which reference TRBV19 and TRBJ1-1 provide the parts outside the CDR3, is DGGITQSPKYLFRKEGQNVTLSCEQNLNHDAMYWYRQDPGQGLRLIYYSQIVNDFQKGDIAEGYSVSREKKESFPLTVTSAQKNPTAFYLCASIKTGYTEAFFGQGTRLTVV.

The chain employs TRBV5-1 and TRBJ1-2, with 8 nucleotides matching TRBD1. With V trimmed by 0 bases and J by 5 bases, 6 bases remained unmatched. This CDR3 is built from 15 residues. Germline CDR1 reads SGHRS; CDR2 reads YFSETQ. CDR3 loop: CASSLVAGGGYGYTF. CDR3 sequence (DNA): TGCGCCAGCAGCTTGGTGGCAGGGGGCGGATATGGCTACACCTTC.

This clone was recorded only once. The chain has TRBV23-1 and TRBJ2-2, with D possibly TRBD1 on 5 matching bases. TRBV23-1 is an ORF for which the function is uncertain. Trimming left V 1 base short and J 10 bases short, with 25 bases between. The CDR3 runs to 18 residues. The CDR3 coding sequence is TGCGCCAGCAGTCAATATTGTTACAGGCCCCACGCTCGTGAGGAGCTGTTTTTT. Its protein product is CASSQYCYRPHAREELFF.

The chain combines TRBV5-4 with TRBJ2-1; 7 nucleotides align to TRBD2. CDR1 and CDR2 from the germline V gene are SGHNT and YYREEE (reference sequence). The CDR3 runs to 16 residues. V trimming: 4 bases; J trimming: 3 bases; junction bases outside the gene matches: 10. The CDR3: CASSPAGDGLYNEQFF. DNA for the CDR3: TGTGCCAGCAGCCCCGCGGGGGATGGCCTCTACAATGAGCAGTTCTTC.

The chain carries TRBV7-3 and TRBJ2-2, with TRBD2 matching over 8 bases. The CDR3 is 16 residues long. V gave up 2 bases and J gave up 0 bases; unmatched junction bases: 2. Germline values: CDR1 SGHTA, CDR2 FQGTGA. CDR3 DNA: TGTGCCAGCAGCTTACAAGCGGGGGCGAACACCGGGGAGCTGTTTTTT. It yields the protein CASSLQAGANTGELFF.

The rearrangement joins TRBV6-6 to TRBJ2-7; the match to TRBD1 covers 9 bases. Germline V gene sequence: CDR1 MNHNY, CDR2 SVGAGI (reference sequence). The length of the CDR3 is 14 residues. V lost 4 bases to trimming and J lost 6 bases; unmatched junction nucleotides: 7. The DNA for the CDR3 is TGTGCCAGCAGTTGGTGGACAGGGGTTAGCGAGCAGTACTTC. Its translation is CASSWWTGVSEQYF.

The rearrangement joins TRBV2 to TRBJ2-7, with 7 bases identical to TRBD1. This CDR3 has 13 amino acids. The trim removed 9 bases at V and 2 bases at J, leaving 7 bases unmatched. CDR1 and CDR2 (germline): SNHLY, FYNNEI. The CDR3 region has the DNA TGTGCCAGACAGACAGGGATGGCCTACGAGCAGTACTTC. Its protein product is CARQTGMAYEQYF.

This clone was picked up one time. The CDR3 DNA is TGTGCCAGCTCACCACCAGGGACAGCCTACACAGATACGCAGTATTTT. It codes for CASSPPGTAYTDTQYF. V gene TRBV18 combines with J gene TRBJ2-3; 7 bases agree with TRBD1. Unmatched junction bases numbered 5, after V lost 0 bases and J lost 2 bases. Per germline, CDR1 KGHSH and CDR2 LQKENI. The CDR3 has 16 residues.

This chain joins TRBV18 and TRBJ2-7; maybe TRBD1 (6 bases). Trimming shortened V by 4 bases and J by 3 bases, and 13 bases separated the two germline ends. Germline assignment: CDR1 KGHSH and CDR2 LQKENI. This CDR3 is built from 14 residues. The CDR3 sequence is CASSRTDRYYEQYF. As DNA, the CDR3 is TGTGCCAGCTCACGAACCGACAGGTACTACGAGCAGTACTTC.

The rearrangement uses TRBV7-2 and TRBJ1-2, with TRBD1 identical over 8 bases. CDR3 length equals 14 residues. V gave up 5 bases and J gave up 7 bases; unmatched junction bases: 9. CDR1 SGHTA and CDR2 FQGNSA come from the germline V gene. The CDR3 coding sequence is TGTGCCAGCAGCCTGGGGACAGGAAAGAGTGGCTACACCTTC. Protein: CASSLGTGKSGYTF.

This chain uses TRBV19 with TRBJ2-7; 7 bases fit TRBD1. CDR3 length equals 15 residues. Trimming took 5 bases from V and 4 from J; bases not matched to a gene: 11. CDR1 is LNHDA, CDR2 SQIVND, per germline (reference sequence). The CDR3 sequence: CASSQTTGWIYEQYF. CDR3 sequence (DNA): TGTGCCAGTAGTCAAACGACAGGGTGGATATACGAGCAGTACTTC. The variable domain in full, with the rest retrieved from reference TRBV19 and TRBJ2-7, is DGGITQSPKYLFRKEGQNVTLSCEQNLNHDAMYWYRQDPGQGLRLIYYSQIVNDFQKGDIAEGYSVSREKKESFPLTVTSAQKNPTAFYLCASSQTTGWIYEQYFGPGTRLTVT.

The rearrangement uses TRBV15 and TRBJ1-1, with 8 bases identical to TRBD1. Trimming removed 1 base from V and 9 bases from J; junction bases left unmatched: 4. The CDR3 consists of 13 residues. CDR1 and CDR2 (germline): LNHNV, YYDKDF (reference sequence). The CDR3 region is CATSRVGTGKAFF. CDR3 sequence (DNA): TGTGCCACCAGCAGAGTAGGGACAGGTAAAGCTTTCTTT.

The chain carries TRBV4-2 and TRBJ1-5, with 7 bases fitting TRBD1. The CDR3 totals 13 residues. V lost 6 bases, J lost 2 bases, and 1 base stayed unmatched. Germline CDR1 LGHNA, CDR2 YNFKEQ. CDR3 sequence reads: CASSDRGNQPQHF. CDR3 DNA sequence: TGTGCCAGCAGTGACAGGGGCAATCAGCCCCAGCATTTT.

The rearrangement joins TRBV21-1 to TRBJ1-1; TRBD1 is the table's D call, not checked against the DNA. TRBV21-1 is described as a pseudogene. The CDR3 totals 15 residues. The CDR3 region is CASSRLQGMSTEAFF. Written as DNA, the CDR3 is TGTGCCAGCAGCCGTTTACAGGGGATGAGCACTGAAGCTTTCTTT.

V gene TRBV4-3 combines with J gene TRBJ1-4, with 7 bases matching TRBD1. Germline V lookup: CDR1 LGHNA, CDR2 YSLEER. The CDR3 contains 15 residues. V shed 1 base, J shed 4 bases, and the junction held 3 bases outside the gene matches. CDR3 residues: CASSQGDRDNEKLFF. The CDR3 nucleotides read TGCGCCAGCAGCCAAGGCGACAGGGATAATGAAAAACTGTTTTTT.

The CDR3 region is CASTTTGGKESEAFF. DNA for the CDR3: TGTGCCAGTACCACGACAGGGGGTAAAGAATCTGAAGCTTTCTTT. The rearrangement uses TRBV19 and TRBJ1-1; 9 bases agree with TRBD1. CDR1 LNHDA and CDR2 SQIVND come from the germline V gene (reference sequence). This CDR3 comprises 15 residues. The V segment lost 7 bases and the J segment 6 bases; nucleotides outside the gene matches: 12.

The rearrangement uses TRBV4-3 and TRBJ2-7; TRBD2 is a possible D gene (6 bases). The CDR3 spans 15 residues. CDR1 is LGHNA, CDR2 YSLEER, per germline. Trimming took off 1 base at V and 0 bases at J, with 10 bases between the two ends. CDR3 DNA sequence: TGCGCCAGCAGCCAAGTGGAGGGTTCCTCCTACGAGCAGTACTTC. Translating it yields CASSQVEGSSYEQYF.

The chain has TRBV27 and TRBJ1-2, with 8 bases fitting TRBD1. CDR3 size: 14 residues. The V segment lost 6 bases and the J segment 4 bases; nucleotides outside the gene matches: 7. Germline V gene sequence: CDR1 MNHEY, CDR2 SMNVEV (reference sequence). CDR3 residues: CASRRTGFLYGYTF. The CDR3 nucleotides read TGTGCCAGCAGGCGGACAGGGTTCCTCTATGGCTACACCTTC.

The rearrangement uses TRBV6-1 and TRBJ2-1, with D tentatively TRBD1 (5 bases). The CDR3 runs to 14 residues. Trimming removed 4 bases from V and 3 bases from J, with 10 bases in between. Germline lookup yields CDR1 MNHNS and CDR2 SASEGT. CDR3 amino acids: CASSGQGGYNEQFF. CDR3 sequence (DNA): TGTGCCAGCAGTGGGCAGGGCGGCTACAATGAGCAGTTCTTC.

The chain uses TRBV7-3 and TRBJ1-1; no reliable D call. Germline-derived CDR1 and CDR2 are SGHTA and FQGTGA. The V end lost 1 base, the J end lost 5 bases, and 17 bases lay between the germline ends. The CDR3 covers 16 residues. Written as DNA, the CDR3 is TGTGCCAGCAGCTTAAATAGGAGAGGCGGAATGACTGAAGCTTTCTTT. Protein product: CASSLNRRGGMTEAFF.

V is TRBV13 and J is TRBJ1-2; 8 bases agree with TRBD1. V was pared by 5 bases and J by 5 bases, with 4 bases of the junction left unmatched. CDR3 size: 13 residues. Germline V gene lookup returns CDR1 PRHDT and CDR2 FYEKMQ (reference sequence). CDR3 coding DNA: TGTGCCAGCAGCCAGAGGACAGGGTATGGCTACACCTTC. It is translated as CASSQRTGYGYTF.